This entry features one T cell receptor (beta chain) sequence. Antigen specificity is unknown. This sample was included in a study of regulatory T cells in long-lasting Graves disease. Libraries of TCR beta came from iRepertoire HTBI primers plus Arm-PCR of CDR3 regions. TCRdb re-called the multiplex PCR reads through MiXCR, storing one row per CDR3 protein. Here the sample spans fewer than 400,000 distinct CDR3 sequences, 18% being singletons. Germline V lookup: CDR1 SGHNT, CDR2 YENEEA. CDR3 size: 13 residues. The germline V and J ends were trimmed by 5 bases and 4 bases, with 11 bases remaining between them. Time point meaning: newly diagnosed GD, antithyroid drugs for less than 3 months. RNA from PBMCs was the source of the TCR library. General study findings and limits: Patients with persistent Graves' had lower TCR diversity than newly diagnosed patients.

The V and J genes are TRBV11-3 and TRBJ1-2, with D hard to call. The sequencing here drew on peripheral blood mononuclear cells (PBMCs), taken at new diagnosis, from a patient treated with antithyroid drugs. This TCR came from a female donor with Graves disease. CDR3 region: CASSPPYTYGYTF. DNA for the CDR3: TGTGCCAGCAGCCCACCCTACACCTATGGCTACACCTTC.